This T cell receptor beta chain was obtained from a study of CD8+CD57+ T cells in acquired aplastic anemia. V lost 3 bases to trimming and J lost 5 bases; unmatched junction nucleotides: 8. CDR1 is ENHRY, CDR2 SYGVKD, per germline. The CDR3 spans 16 residues. All patients picked for sequencing had shown, by flow cytometry, an expansion of CD8+CD57+ cells. With no exception, the patients had severe acquired aplastic anemia. TCR beta VDJ and CDR3 were profiled, and genomic DNA was the template. Each CDR3 protein gets one entry after TCRdb re-called the reads with MiXCR. The sample shows hundreds of thousands of distinct CDR3 sequences, roughly 45% of them seen only once.

Sample: sorted CD4+, CD8+, or CD8+CD57+ T cells (not recorded which) from PBMCs. The genes are TRBV10-3 and TRBJ2-1, with 9 nucleotides matching TRBD2. The sequence was obtained from a human donor with aplastic anemia. The CDR3 DNA sequence: TGTGCCATCAGTGATTATGCTAGCGGGGTTGACAATGAGCAGTTCTTC. This encodes CAISDYASGVDNEQFF.